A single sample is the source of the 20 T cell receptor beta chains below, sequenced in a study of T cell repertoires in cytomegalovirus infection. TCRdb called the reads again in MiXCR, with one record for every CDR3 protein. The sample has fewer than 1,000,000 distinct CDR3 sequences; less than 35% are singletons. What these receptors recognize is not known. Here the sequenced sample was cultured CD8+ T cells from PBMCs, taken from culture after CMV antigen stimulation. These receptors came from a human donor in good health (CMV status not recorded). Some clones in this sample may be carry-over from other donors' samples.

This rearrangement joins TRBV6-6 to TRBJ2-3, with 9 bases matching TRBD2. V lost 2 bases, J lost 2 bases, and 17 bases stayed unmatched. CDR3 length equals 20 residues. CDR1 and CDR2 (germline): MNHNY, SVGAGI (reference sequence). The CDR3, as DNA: TGTGCCAGCAGTTACAACCGGGGGGGCAAGCGGGGGGCCCACACAGATACGCAGTATTTT. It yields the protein CASSYNRGGKRGAHTDTQYF.

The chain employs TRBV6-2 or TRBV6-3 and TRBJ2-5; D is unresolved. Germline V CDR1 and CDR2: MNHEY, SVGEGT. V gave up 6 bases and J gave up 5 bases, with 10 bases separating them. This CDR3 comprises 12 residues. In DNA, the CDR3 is TGTGCCAGCAGGGACGGTCTTGAGACCCAGTACTTC. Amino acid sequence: CASRDGLETQYF.

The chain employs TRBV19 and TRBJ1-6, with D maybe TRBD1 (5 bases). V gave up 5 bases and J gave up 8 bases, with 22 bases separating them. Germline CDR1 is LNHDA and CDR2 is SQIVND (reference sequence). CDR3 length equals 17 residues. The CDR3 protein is CASSAPLWGDVDSPLHF. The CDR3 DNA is TGTGCCAGTAGTGCCCCGTTGTGGGGGGACGTCGATTCACCCCTCCACTTT.

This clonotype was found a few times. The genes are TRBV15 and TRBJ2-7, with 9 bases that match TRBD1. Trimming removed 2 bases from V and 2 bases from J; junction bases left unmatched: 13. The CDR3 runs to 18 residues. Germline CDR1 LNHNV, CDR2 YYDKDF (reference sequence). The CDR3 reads CATSRSYLRDREPYEQYF. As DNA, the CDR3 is TGTGCCACCAGCAGATCGTATTTGAGGGACAGGGAACCCTACGAGCAGTACTTC. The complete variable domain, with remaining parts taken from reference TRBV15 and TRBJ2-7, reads DAMVIQNPRYQVTQFGKPVTLSCSQTLNHNVMYWYQQKSSQAPKLLFHYYDKDFNNEADTPDNFQSRRPNTSFCFLDIRSPGLGDTAMYLCATSRSYLRDREPYEQYFGPGTRLTVT.

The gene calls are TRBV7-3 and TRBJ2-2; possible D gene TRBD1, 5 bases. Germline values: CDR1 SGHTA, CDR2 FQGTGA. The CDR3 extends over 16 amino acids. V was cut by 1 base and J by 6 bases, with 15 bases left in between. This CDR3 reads CASSLMQGSPPGELFF. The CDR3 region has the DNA TGTGCCAGCAGCTTAATGCAGGGTTCCCCCCCCGGGGAGCTGTTTTTT.

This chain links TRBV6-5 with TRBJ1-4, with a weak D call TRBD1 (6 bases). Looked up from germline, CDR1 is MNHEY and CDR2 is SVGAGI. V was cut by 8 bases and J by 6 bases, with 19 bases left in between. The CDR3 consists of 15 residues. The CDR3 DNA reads TGTGCCAGCCGCGGATCACGGGGGGCATATGAAAAACTGTTTTTT. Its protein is CASRGSRGAYEKLFF.

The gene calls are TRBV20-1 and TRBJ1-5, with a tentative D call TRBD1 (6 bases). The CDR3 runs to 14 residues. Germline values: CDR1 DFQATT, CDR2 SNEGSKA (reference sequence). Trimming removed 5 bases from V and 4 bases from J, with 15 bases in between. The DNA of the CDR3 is TGCAGTGCTTTGGGACATACCCCTAATCAGCCCCAGCATTTT. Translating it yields CSALGHTPNQPQHF.

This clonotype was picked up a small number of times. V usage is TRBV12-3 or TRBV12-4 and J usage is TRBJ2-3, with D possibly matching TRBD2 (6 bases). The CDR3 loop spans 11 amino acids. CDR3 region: CGCRGTDTQYF. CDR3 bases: TGTGGGTGTCGGGGGACAGATACGCAGTATTTT.

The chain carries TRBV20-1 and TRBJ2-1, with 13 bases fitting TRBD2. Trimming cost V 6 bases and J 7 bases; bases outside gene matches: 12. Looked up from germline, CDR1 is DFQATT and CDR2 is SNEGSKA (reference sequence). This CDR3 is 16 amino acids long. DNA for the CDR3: TGCAGTGCAATCGGACTAGCGGGGGCCTACTCTAATGAGCAGTTCTTC. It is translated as CSAIGLAGAYSNEQFF.

This CDR3 reads CASSQRTSGGPGNEQFF. CDR3 coding DNA: TGTGCCAGCAGCCAACGGACTAGCGGGGGACCAGGGAATGAGCAGTTCTTC. The chain is built from TRBV7-3 and TRBJ2-1, with TRBD2 matching over 13 bases. CDR1 and CDR2 from the germline V gene are SGHTA and FQGTGA. CDR3 length: 17 amino acids. Trimming took 5 bases from V and 7 from J; bases not matched to a gene: 11.

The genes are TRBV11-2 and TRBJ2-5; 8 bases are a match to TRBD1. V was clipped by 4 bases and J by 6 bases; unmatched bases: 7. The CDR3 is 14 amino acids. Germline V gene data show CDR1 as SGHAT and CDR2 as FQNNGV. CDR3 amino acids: CASSSSGGAQTQYF. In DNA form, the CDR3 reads TGTGCCAGCAGCTCCTCAGGGGGCGCGCAGACCCAGTACTTC.

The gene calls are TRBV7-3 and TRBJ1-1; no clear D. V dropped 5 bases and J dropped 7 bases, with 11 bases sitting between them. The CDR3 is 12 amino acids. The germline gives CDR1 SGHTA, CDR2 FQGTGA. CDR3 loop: CASSPRAVEAFF. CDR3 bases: TGTGCCAGCAGCCCTCGGGCGGTTGAAGCTTTCTTT.

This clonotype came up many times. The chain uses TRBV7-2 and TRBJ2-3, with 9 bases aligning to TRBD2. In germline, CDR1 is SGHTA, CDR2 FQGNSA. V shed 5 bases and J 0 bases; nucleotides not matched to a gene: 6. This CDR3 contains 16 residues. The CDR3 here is CASSPPLAGSTDTQYF. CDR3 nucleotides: TGTGCCAGCAGCCCACCCCTAGCGGGGAGCACAGATACGCAGTATTTT.

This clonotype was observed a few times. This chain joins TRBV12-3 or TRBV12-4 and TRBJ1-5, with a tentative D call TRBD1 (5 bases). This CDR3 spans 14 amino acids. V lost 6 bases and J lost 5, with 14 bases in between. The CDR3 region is CASSLTVNHQPQHF. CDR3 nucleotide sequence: TGTGCCAGCAGCCTGACAGTAAATCATCAGCCCCAGCATTTT.

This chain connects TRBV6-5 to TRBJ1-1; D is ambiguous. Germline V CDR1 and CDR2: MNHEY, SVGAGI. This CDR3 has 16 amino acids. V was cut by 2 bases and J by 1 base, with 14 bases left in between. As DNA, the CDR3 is TGTGCCAGCAGTTACGTCGGACTCCCCGAGAACACTGAAGCTTTCTTT. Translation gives CASSYVGLPENTEAFF.

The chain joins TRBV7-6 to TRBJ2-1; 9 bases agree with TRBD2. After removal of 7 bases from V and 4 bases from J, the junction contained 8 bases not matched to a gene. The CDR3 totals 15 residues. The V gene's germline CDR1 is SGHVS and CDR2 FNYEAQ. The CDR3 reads CASNAGTSPYNEQFF. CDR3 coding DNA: TGTGCCAGCAACGCCGGGACTAGCCCTTACAATGAGCAGTTCTTC.

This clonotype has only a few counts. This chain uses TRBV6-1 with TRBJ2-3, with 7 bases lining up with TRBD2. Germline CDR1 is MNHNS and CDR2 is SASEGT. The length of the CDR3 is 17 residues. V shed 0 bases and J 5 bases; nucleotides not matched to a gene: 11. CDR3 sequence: CASSEAVAGVIGDTQYF. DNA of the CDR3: TGTGCCAGCAGTGAAGCGGTGGCGGGGGTCATCGGAGATACGCAGTATTTT.

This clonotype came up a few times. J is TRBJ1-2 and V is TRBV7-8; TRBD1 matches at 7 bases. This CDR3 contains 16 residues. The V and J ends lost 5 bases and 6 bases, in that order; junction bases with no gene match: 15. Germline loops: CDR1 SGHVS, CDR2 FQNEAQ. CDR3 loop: CASSLYADRESDGYTF. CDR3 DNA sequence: TGTGCCAGCAGCCTCTACGCCGACAGGGAGTCTGATGGCTACACCTTC.

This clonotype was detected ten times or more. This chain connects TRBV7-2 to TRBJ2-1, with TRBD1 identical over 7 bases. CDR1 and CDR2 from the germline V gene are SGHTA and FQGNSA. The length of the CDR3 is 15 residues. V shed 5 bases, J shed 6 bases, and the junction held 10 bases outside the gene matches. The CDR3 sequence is CASSEHRGVLNEQFF. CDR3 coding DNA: TGTGCCAGCAGCGAACACAGGGGAGTTCTCAATGAGCAGTTCTTC.

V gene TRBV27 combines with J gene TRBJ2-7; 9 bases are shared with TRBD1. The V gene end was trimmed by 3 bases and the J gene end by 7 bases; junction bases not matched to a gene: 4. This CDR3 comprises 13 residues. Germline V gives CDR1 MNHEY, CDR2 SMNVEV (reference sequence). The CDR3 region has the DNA TGTGCCAGCAGTTTGGGACAGGGCAAGGAGCAGTACGTC. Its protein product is CASSLGQGKEQYV.